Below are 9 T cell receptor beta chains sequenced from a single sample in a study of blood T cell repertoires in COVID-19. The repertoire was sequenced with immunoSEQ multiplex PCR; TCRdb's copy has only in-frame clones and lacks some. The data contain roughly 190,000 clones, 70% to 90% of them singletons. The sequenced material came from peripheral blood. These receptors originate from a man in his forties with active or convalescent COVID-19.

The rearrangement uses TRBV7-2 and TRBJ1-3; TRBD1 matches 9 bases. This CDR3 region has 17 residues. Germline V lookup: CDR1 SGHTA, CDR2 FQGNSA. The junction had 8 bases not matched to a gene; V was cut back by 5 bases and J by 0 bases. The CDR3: CASSPHRGPSSGNTIYF. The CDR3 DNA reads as TGTGCCAGCAGCCCCCACAGGGGGCCGTCCTCTGGAAACACCATATATTTT.

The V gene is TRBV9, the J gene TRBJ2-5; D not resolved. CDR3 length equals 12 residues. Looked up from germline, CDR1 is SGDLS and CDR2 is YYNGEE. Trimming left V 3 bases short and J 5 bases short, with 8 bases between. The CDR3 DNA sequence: TGTGCCAGCAGCGCACAATCGGAGACCCAGTACTTC. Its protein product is CASSAQSETQYF.

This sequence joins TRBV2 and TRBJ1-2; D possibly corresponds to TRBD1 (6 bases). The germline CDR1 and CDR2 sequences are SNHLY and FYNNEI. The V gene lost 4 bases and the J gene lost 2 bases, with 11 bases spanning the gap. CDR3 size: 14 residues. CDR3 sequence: CASSGNRVNYGYTF. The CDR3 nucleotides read TGTGCCAGCAGTGGGAACAGGGTGAACTATGGCTACACCTTC.

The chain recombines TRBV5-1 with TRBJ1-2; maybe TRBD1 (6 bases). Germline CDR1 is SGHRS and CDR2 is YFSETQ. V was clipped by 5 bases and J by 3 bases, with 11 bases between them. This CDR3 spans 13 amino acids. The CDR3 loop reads CASSSQGYYGYTF. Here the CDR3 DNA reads TGCGCCAGCAGTTCACAGGGTTACTATGGCTACACCTTC.

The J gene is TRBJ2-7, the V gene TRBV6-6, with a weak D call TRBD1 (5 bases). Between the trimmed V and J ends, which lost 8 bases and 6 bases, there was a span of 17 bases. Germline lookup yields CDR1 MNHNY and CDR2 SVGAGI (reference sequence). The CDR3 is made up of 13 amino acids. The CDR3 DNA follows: TGTGCCAGCCGACGACAGCAGATTGGCGAGCAGTACTTC. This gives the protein CASRRQQIGEQYF.

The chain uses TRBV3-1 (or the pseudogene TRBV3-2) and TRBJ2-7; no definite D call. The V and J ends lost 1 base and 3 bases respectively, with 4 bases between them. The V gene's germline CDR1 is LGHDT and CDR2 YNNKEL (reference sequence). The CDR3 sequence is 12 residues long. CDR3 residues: CASSQVGYEQYF. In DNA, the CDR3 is TGTGCCAGCAGCCAAGTCGGCTACGAGCAGTACTTC.

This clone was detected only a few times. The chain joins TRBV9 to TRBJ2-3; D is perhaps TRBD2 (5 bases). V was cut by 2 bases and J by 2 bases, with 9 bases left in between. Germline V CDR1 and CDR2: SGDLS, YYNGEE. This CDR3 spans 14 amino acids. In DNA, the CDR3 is TGTGCCAGCAGCGTGACTACTTCCACAGATACGCAGTATTTT. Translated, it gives CASSVTTSTDTQYF.

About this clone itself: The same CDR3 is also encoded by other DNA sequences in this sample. The CDR3 sequence is CASSPDRNYGYTF. The CDR3 DNA follows: TGTGCCAGCAGCCCGGACAGAAACTATGGCTACACCTTC. The chain has TRBV7-2 and TRBJ1-2, with D possibly TRBD1 on 6 matching bases. This CDR3 spans 13 amino acids. Between the trimmed V and J ends, which lost 5 bases and 2 bases, there was a span of 9 bases. Looked up from germline, CDR1 is SGHTA and CDR2 is FQGNSA.

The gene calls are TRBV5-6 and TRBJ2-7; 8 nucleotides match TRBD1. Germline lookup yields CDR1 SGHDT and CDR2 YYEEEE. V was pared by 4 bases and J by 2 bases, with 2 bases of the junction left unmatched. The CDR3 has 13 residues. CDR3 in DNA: TGTGCCAGCAGCATGGGACAGGCCTACGAGCAGTACTTC. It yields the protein CASSMGQAYEQYF.